The source of this TCR beta chain is a study of a mutant IDH1 vaccine in newly diagnosed glioma. Overall study: The treated population exhibited a male proportion of about 60%, a female proportion of roughly 38%, and a mean age of approximately 42 years. Earlier treatment was radiotherapy, temozolomide, or both, with most getting both.

Time point denoted: week 23, last vaccination. Each dose delivered 300 ug of mutant IDH1 20-mer peptide subcutaneously with imiquimod. This CDR3 has 14 amino acids. CDR1 and CDR2 (germline): SGHDT, YYEEEE. V lost 1 base and J 0 bases, leaving 8 bases between the germline ends. In regard to this clone: The antigen is unknown.

The assay was immunoSEQ multiplex PCR, and TCRdb's table has in-frame clones only and misses some. The data hold tens of thousands of clones, with around 76% observed a single time. The J gene is TRBJ2-7, the V gene TRBV5-6; D call uncertain. The specimen comprised PBMCs, sampled from a glioma patient whose treatment included an IDH1 peptide vaccine. The receptor was isolated from a man over 45 with glioma. The CDR3 loop is CASSLLQASYEQYF. CDR3 nucleotide sequence: TGTGCCAGCAGCTTGCTTCAGGCCTCCTACGAGCAGTACTTC.